A selection of T cell receptor beta chains follows, all from one sample in a study of blood T cell repertoires in COVID-19. Here immunoSEQ multiplex PCR was the method, and the copy in TCRdb shows in-frame clones only, minus some. The sample yields roughly 300,000 clones, more than 70% seen once. What was sequenced was peripheral blood. The receptor set was obtained from a woman in her 50s who had recovered from COVID-19. Each CDR3 is given with its conserved first and last residue. A D gene is named only where the DNA matches it firmly. Clone size is given for some rows only: seen once, a few or many times, or a class if the clone is expanded.

d_gene: TRBD2; abundance: .; v_gene: TRBV19; len: 18; j_gene: TRBJ2-5; CDR3nt: TGTGCCAGTAGTATAGAAGGTAGACGGCGGGGGGGCTCCGAGACCCAGTACTTC; CDR3aa: CASSIEGRRRGGSETQYF
d_gene: .; abundance: .; v_gene: TRBV30; len: 13; j_gene: TRBJ1-1; CDR3nt: TGTGCCTGGAGCCGTGACAGTAACACTGAAGCTTTCTTT; CDR3aa: CAWSRDSNTEAFF
d_gene: TRBD1; abundance: .; v_gene: TRBV4-3; len: 16; j_gene: TRBJ2-7; CDR3nt: TGCGCCAGCAGCCAAGAGCCCGGGACAGGGCCTTACGAGCAGTACTTC; CDR3aa: CASSQEPGTGPYEQYF
d_gene: .; abundance: .; v_gene: TRBV28; len: 13; j_gene: TRBJ1-1; CDR3nt: TGTGCCACCCTACAGGCCCTACACGACGAAGCTTTCTTT; CDR3aa: CATLQALHDEAFF
d_gene: .; abundance: .; v_gene: TRBV12-3/TRBV12-4; len: 13; j_gene: TRBJ2-5; CDR3nt: TGTGCCAGCAGTTTAGTGTCGCAAGAGACCCAGTACTTC; CDR3aa: CASSLVSQETQYF
d_gene: .; abundance: .; v_gene: TRBV11-2; len: 14; j_gene: TRBJ1-3; CDR3nt: TGTGCCAGCAGCACCCTTGGCAGTCGAAACACCATATATTTT; CDR3aa: CASSTLGSRNTIYF
d_gene: .; abundance: .; v_gene: TRBV7-9; len: 15; j_gene: TRBJ1-4; CDR3nt: TGTGCCAGCAGCTCCGCGGCTGCAACTAATGAAAAACTGTTTTTT; CDR3aa: CASSSAAATNEKLFF
d_gene: .; abundance: .; v_gene: TRBV28; len: 14; j_gene: TRBJ2-5; CDR3nt: TGTGCCAGCAGTCCGTTGGGCCGGCGGGGGACCCAGTACTTC; CDR3aa: CASSPLGRRGTQYF
d_gene: .; abundance: .; v_gene: TRBV5-6; len: 16; j_gene: TRBJ1-1; CDR3nt: TGTGCCAGCACACGACTTGATCAGGGGATGAACACTGAAGCTTTCTTT; CDR3aa: CASTRLDQGMNTEAFF
d_gene: .; abundance: once; v_gene: TRBV11-2; len: 15; j_gene: TRBJ2-2; CDR3nt: TGTGCCAGCAGCTTAGAACAGGCGAGGCTCGGGGAGCTGTTTTTT; CDR3aa: CASSLEQARLGELFF
d_gene: .; abundance: .; v_gene: TRBV28; len: 12; j_gene: TRBJ1-2; CDR3nt: TGTGCCAGCAGCCCAGGGTTGCGGGGCTACACCTTC; CDR3aa: CASSPGLRGYTF
d_gene: TRBD1; abundance: .; v_gene: TRBV11-2; len: 14; j_gene: TRBJ1-6; CDR3nt: TGTGCCAGCAGCACCGGGACAGAATATTCACCCCTCCACTTT; CDR3aa: CASSTGTEYSPLHF
d_gene: .; abundance: .; v_gene: TRBV30; len: 13; j_gene: TRBJ1-6; CDR3nt: TGTGCCCATAACCAGGGGAGCAATTCACCCCTCCACTTT; CDR3aa: CAHNQGSNSPLHF
d_gene: .; abundance: .; v_gene: TRBV11-2; len: 13; j_gene: TRBJ1-1; CDR3nt: TGTGCCAGCAGCTTAGATATGGGAGCTGAAGCTTTCTTT; CDR3aa: CASSLDMGAEAFF
d_gene: TRBD2; abundance: once; v_gene: TRBV19; len: 16; j_gene: TRBJ2-2; CDR3nt: TGTGCCAGTAGTAGCGGGGGGGCGGAGAACACCGGGGAGCTGTTTTTT; CDR3aa: CASSSGGAENTGELFF